Detailed here is one T cell receptor beta chain. This sample is drawn from a study of blood T cell repertoires in COVID-19. Study at large: PBMCs, B-cell-depleted T cells, or T cells provided the cDNA or gDNA that made up the material.

TCRdb's table, derived via immunoSEQ multiplex PCR, lists solely in-frame clones and lacks some. The data contain approximately 89,000 clones, 90% to 95% of them singletons. V lost 3 bases to trimming and J lost 5 bases; unmatched junction nucleotides: 6. This CDR3 is 15 amino acids long. Germline V gene sequence: CDR1 MNHNS, CDR2 SASEGT. This clonotype was obtained from a human donor with active COVID-19. The donor label of this sample is uncertain. Sequencing was done on a sample of peripheral blood. The chain uses TRBV6-1 and TRBJ1-2; TRBD1 agrees at 10 bases. The CDR3 loop is CASSEGQGRFYGYTF. The CDR3 DNA reads TGTGCCAGCAGTGAGGGACAGGGGCGATTTTATGGCTACACCTTC.